This T cell receptor (beta chain) came from a study of blood T cell repertoires in COVID-19. The germline V and J ends were trimmed by 6 bases and 3 bases, with 8 bases remaining between them. The CDR3 contains 13 residues. In the authors' workflow: Researchers report that nucleated cell counts were estimated from reference gene primer amplification. TCRdb's table, derived via immunoSEQ multiplex PCR, lists solely in-frame clones and lacks some. V, J and clone size are those of that table, while D and trimming were read from the DNA. Among roughly 200,000 clones listed, 90% were seen once. The sequence derives from a man aged 50-59 years with acute or convalescent COVID-19. The J gene is TRBJ1-4, the V gene TRBV12-3 or TRBV12-4; D is ambiguous. Material: peripheral blood. The CDR3, as DNA: TGTGCCAGCAGCCTTCCGGCTAATGAAAAACTGTTTTTT. As protein: CASSLPANEKLFF.